This T cell receptor (beta chain) emerged from a study of blood T cell repertoires in COVID-19. The CDR3 consists of 15 residues. The V segment lost 3 bases and the J segment 0 bases; nucleotides outside the gene matches: 3. The germline V gene encodes CDR1 PRHDT and CDR2 FYEKMQ (reference sequence). Sequencing used immunoSEQ multiplex PCR; TCRdb keeps in-frame clones, though not all of them. The sample has around 420,000 clones, approximately 88% seen once. The sample comprised PBMCs or T cells enriched from blood (not recorded which). The chain has TRBV13 and TRBJ1-2; 8 nucleotides agree with TRBD1. This TCR derives from a woman aged 40 to 49 with acute COVID-19. CDR3 DNA: TGTGCCAGCAGCTTGGGGACAGGCGCTAACTATGGCTACACCTTC. Its protein product is CASSLGTGANYGYTF.